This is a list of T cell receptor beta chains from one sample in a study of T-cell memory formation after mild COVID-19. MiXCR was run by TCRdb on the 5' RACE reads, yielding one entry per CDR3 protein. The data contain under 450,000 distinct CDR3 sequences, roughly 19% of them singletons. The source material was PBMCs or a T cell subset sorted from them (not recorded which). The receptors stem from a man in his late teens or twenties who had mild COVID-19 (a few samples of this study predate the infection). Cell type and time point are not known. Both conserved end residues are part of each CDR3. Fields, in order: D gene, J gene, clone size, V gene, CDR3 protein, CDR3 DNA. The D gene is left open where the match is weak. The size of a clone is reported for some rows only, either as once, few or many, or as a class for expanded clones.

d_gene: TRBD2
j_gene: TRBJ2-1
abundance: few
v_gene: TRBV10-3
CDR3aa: CAISELAGGYNEQFF
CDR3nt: TGTGCCATCAGTGAATTAGCGGGGGGATACAATGAGCAGTTCTTC

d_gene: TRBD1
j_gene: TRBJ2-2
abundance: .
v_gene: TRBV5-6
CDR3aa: CASRVQGGDTGELFF
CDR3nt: TGTGCCAGCAGGGTACAGGGGGGCGACACCGGGGAGCTGTTTTTT

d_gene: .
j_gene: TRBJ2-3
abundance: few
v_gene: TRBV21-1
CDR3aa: CASSKVEGHTDTQYF
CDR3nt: TGTGCCAGCAGCAAAGTGGAAGGACACACAGATACGCAGTATTTT

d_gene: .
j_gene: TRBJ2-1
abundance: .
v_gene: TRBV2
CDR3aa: CASRRGSVQSSYNEQFF
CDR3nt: TGTGCCAGCAGGAGAGGTAGCGTCCAGAGCTCCTACAATGAGCAGTTCTTC

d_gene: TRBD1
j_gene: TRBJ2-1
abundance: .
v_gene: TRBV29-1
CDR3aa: CSVEGDRGELNEQFF
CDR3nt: TGCAGCGTTGAAGGTGACAGGGGCGAGCTCAATGAGCAGTTCTTC

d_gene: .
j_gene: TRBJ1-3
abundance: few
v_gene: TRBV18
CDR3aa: CASSPTSYSGNTIYF
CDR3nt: TGTGCCAGCTCACCAACGAGCTACTCTGGAAACACCATATATTTT

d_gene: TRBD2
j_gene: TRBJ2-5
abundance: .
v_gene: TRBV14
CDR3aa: CASSQEWGLAGGQETQYF
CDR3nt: TGTGCCAGCAGCCAAGAATGGGGACTAGCGGGGGGGCAAGAGACCCAGTACTTC

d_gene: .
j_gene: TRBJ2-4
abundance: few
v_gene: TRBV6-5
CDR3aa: CASSTTRLAKNIQYF
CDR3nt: TGTGCCAGCAGTACGACAAGGCTGGCCAAAAACATTCAGTACTTC

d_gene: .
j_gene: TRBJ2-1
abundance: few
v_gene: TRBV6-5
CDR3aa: CAAMGGAYNEQFF
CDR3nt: TGTGCAGCGATGGGGGGCGCCTACAATGAGCAGTTCTTC

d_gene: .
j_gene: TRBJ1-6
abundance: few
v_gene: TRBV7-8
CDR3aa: CASSLDGSPLHF
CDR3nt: TGTGCCAGCAGCTTGGATGGTTCACCCCTCCACTTT